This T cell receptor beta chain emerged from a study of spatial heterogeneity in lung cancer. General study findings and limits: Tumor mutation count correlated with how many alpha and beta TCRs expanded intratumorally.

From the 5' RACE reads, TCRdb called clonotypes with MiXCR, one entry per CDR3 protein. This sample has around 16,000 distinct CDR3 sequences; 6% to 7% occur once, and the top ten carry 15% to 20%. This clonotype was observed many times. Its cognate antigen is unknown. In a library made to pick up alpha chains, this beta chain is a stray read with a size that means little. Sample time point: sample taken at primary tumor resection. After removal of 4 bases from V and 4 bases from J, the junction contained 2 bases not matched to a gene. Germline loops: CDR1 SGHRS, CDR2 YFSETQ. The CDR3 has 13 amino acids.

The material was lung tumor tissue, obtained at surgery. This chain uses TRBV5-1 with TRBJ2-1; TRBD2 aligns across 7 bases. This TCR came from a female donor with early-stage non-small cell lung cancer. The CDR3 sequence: CASSRLAYNEQFF. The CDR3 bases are TGCGCCAGCAGCAGACTAGCTTACAATGAGCAGTTCTTC.